This is a list of T cell receptor beta chains from one sample in a study of blood T cell repertoires in COVID-19. Measured with immunoSEQ multiplex PCR; TCRdb has only the in-frame clones, and not every one. The sample has 200,000 to 250,000 clones; 80% to 90% are singletons. Material: peripheral blood. Receptors were obtained from a woman aged 55-69 years who had recovered from COVID-19. Both conserved end residues are trimmed from each CDR3. The order of the fields is V gene, CDR3 protein.

v_call: TRBV5-6
cdr3_aa: ASLRQGVANTGELF

v_call: TRBV7-2
cdr3_aa: ASSLVGQANYGYT

v_call: TRBV19
cdr3_aa: ASTPGGTGGGEQY

v_call: TRBV2
cdr3_aa: ASSETQGRSSYT

v_call: TRBV11-1
cdr3_aa: ASSYSKEAF

v_call: TRBV2
cdr3_aa: ARRHPTGLKTYEQY

v_call: TRBV18
cdr3_aa: ASSPPTGSSTEAF

v_call: TRBV9
cdr3_aa: ASGPVGQADTQY

v_call: TRBV30
cdr3_aa: AWSVRGGGTQY

v_call: TRBV7-2
cdr3_aa: ASSQYSSGRGTDTQY

v_call: TRBV6-6
cdr3_aa: ASSYRLAGPNNEQF

v_call: TRBV5-6
cdr3_aa: ASSFNRGEAF

v_call: TRBV7-9
cdr3_aa: ASSLRDRGHEQF

v_call: TRBV6-2/TRBV6-3
cdr3_aa: ASSYLAYYGYT